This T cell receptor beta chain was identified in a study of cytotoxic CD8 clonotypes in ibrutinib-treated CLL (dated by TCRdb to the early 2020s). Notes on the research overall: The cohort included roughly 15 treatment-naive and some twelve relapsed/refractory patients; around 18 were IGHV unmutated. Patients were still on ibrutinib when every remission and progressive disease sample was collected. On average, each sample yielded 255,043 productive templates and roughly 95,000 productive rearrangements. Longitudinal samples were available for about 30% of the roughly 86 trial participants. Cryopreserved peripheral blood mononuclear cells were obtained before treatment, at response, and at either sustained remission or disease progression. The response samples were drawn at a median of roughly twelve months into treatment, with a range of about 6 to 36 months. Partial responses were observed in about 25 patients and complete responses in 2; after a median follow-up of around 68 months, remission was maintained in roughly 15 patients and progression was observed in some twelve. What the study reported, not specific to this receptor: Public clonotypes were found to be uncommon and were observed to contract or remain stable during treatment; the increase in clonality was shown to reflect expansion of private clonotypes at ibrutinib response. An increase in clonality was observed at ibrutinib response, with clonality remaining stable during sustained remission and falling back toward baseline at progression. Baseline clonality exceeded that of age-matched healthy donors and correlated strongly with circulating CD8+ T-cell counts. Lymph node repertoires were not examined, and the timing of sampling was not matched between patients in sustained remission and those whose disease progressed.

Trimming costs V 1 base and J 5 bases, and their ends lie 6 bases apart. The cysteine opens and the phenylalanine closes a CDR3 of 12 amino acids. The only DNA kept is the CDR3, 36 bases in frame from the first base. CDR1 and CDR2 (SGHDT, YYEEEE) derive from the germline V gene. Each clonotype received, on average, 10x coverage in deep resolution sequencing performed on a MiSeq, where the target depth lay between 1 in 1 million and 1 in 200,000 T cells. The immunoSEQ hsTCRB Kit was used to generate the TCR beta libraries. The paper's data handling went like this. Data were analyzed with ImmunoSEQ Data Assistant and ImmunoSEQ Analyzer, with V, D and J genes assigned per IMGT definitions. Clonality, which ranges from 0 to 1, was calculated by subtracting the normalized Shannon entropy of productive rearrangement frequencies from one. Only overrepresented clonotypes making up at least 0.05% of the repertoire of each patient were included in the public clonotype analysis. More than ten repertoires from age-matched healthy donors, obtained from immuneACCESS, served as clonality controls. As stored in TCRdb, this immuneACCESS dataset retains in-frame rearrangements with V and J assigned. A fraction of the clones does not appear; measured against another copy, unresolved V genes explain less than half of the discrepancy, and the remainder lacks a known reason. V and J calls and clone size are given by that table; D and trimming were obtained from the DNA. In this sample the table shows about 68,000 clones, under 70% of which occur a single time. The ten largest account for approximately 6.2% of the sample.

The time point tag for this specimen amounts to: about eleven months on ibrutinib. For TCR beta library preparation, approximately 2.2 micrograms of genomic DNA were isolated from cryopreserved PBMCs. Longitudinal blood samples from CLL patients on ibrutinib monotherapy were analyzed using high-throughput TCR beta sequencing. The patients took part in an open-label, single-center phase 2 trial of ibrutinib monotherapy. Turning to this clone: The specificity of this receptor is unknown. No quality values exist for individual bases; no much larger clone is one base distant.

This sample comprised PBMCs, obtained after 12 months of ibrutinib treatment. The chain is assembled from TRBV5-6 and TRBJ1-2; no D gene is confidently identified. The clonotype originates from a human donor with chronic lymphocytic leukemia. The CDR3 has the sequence CASSLLGYGYTF. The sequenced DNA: TGTGCCAGCAGCTTGCTTGGATATGGCTACACCTTC.